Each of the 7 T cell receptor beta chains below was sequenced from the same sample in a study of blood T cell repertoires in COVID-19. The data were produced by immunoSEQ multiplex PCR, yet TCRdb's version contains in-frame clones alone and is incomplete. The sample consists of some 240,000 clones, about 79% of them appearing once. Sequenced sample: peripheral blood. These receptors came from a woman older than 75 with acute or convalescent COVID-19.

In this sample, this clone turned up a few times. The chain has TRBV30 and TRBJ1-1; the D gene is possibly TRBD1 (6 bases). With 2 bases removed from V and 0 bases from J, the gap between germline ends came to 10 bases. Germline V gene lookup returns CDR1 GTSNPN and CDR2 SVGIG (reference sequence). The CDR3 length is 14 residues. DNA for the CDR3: TGTGCCTGGAGTCTCAGGGGTATGAACACTGAAGCTTTCTTT. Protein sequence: CAWSLRGMNTEAFF.

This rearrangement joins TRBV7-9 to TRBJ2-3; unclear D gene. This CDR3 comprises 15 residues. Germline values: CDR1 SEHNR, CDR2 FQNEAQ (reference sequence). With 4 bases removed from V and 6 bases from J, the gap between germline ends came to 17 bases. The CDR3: CASSSRPTAIDTQYF. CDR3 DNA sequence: TGTGCCAGCAGCTCTAGACCCACGGCAATTGATACGCAGTATTTT.

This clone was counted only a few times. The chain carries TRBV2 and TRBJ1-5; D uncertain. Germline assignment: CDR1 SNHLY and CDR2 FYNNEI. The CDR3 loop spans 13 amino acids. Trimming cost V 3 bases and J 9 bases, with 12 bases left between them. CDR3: CASSEERTTPQHF. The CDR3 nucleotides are TGTGCCAGCAGTGAGGAGCGAACTACGCCCCAGCATTTT.

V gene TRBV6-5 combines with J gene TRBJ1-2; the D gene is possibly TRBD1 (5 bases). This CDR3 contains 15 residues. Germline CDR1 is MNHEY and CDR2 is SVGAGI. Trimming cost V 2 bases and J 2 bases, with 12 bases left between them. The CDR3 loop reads CASSYDSPFNYGYTF. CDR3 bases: TGTGCCAGCAGTTACGACAGCCCGTTCAACTATGGCTACACCTTC.

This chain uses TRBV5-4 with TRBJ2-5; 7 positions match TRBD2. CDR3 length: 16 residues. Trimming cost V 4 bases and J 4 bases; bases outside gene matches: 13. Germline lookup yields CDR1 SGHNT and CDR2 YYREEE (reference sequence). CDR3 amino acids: CASSTREGVAGETQYF. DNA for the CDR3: TGTGCCAGCAGCACCCGGGAAGGAGTAGCGGGAGAGACCCAGTACTTC.

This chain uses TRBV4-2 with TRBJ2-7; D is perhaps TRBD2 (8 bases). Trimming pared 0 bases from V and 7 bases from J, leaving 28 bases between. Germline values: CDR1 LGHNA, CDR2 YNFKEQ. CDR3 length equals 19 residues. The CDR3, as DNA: TGTGCCAGCAGCCAAGATCCGGGAGGGGGAGACAGGGCCCTAGGGGAGCAGTACTTC. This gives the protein CASSQDPGGGDRALGEQYF.

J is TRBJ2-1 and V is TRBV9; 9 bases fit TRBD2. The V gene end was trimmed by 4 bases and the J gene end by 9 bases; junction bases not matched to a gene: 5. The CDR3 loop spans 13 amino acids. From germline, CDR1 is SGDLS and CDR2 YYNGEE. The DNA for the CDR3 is TGTGCCAGCAGCTTCCGCGGGGGGGTTGAGCAGTTCTTC. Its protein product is CASSFRGGVEQFF.